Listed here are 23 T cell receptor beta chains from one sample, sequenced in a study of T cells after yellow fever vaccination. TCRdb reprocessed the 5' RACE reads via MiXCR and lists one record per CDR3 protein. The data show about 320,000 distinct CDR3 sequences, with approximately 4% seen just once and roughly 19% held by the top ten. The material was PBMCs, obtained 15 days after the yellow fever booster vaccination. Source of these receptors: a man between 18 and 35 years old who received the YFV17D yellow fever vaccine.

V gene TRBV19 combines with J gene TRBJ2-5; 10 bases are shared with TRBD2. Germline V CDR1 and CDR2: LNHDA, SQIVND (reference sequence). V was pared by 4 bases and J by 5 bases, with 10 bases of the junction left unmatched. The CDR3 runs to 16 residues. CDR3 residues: CASSTLAGARKETQYF. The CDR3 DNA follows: TGTGCCAGTAGTACCCTAGCGGGGGCTCGGAAGGAGACCCAGTACTTC. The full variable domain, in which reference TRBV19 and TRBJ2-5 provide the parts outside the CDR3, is DGGITQSPKYLFRKEGQNVTLSCEQNLNHDAMYWYRQDPGQGLRLIYYSQIVNDFQKGDIAEGYSVSREKKESFPLTVTSAQKNPTAFYLCASSTLAGARKETQYFGPGTRLLVL.

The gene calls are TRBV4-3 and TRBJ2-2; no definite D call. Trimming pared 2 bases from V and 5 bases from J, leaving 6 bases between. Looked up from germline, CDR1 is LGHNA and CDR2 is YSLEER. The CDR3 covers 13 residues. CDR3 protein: CASSQWDTGELFF. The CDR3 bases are TGCGCCAGCAGCCAATGGGATACCGGGGAGCTGTTTTTT.

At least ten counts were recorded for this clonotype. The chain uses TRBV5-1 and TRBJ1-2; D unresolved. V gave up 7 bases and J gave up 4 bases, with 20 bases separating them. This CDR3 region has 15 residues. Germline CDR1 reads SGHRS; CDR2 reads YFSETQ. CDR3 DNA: TGCGCCAGCCACAGAGAAGCCGGGTCCTTCTATGGCTACACCTTC. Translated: CASHREAGSFYGYTF.

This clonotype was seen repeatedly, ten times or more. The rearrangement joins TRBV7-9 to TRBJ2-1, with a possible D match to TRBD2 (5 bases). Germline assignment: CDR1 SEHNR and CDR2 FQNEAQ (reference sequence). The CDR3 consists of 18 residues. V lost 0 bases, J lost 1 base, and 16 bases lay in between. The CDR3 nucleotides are TGTGCCAGCAGCTTAGCGCGGGCAGCCCTCGGGTCCTACAATGAGCAGTTCTTC. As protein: CASSLARAALGSYNEQFF.

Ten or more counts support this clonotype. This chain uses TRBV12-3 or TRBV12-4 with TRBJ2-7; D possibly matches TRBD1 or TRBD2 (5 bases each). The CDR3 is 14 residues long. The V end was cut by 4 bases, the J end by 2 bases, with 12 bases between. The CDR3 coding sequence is TGTGCCAGCAGTTCCGGGACCGGTGCCTACGAGCAGTACGTC. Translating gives CASSSGTGAYEQYV.

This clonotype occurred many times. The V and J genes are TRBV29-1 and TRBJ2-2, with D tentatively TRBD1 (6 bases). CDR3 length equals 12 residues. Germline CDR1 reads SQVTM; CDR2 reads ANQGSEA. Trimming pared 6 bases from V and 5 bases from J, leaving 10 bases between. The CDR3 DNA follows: TGCAGCGTCGCCGGACAGACCGGGGAGCTGTTTTTT. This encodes CSVAGQTGELFF.

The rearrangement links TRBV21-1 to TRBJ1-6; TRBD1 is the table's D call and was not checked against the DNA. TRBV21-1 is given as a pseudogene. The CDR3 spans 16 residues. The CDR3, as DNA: TGTGCCAGCAGCCCTCCGGACGGGGGGACTTATTCACCCCTCCACTTT. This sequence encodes CASSPPDGGTYSPLHF.

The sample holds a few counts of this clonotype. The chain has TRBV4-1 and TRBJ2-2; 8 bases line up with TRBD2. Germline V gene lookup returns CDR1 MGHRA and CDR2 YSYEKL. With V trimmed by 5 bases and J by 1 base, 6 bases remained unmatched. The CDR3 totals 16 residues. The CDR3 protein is CASSVAGTLNTGELFF. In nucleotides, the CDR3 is TGCGCCAGCAGCGTAGCGGGAACCTTGAACACCGGGGAGCTGTTTTTT.

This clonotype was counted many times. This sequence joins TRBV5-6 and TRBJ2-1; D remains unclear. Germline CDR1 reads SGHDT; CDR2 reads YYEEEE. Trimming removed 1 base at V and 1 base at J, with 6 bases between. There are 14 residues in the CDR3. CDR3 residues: CASSLMTSYNEQFF. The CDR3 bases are TGTGCCAGCAGCTTGATGACGTCCTACAATGAGCAGTTCTTC.

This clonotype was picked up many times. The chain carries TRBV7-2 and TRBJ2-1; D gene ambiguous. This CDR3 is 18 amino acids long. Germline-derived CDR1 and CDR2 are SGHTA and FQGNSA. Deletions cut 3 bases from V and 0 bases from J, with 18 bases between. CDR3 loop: CASSFGVDSLSSYNEQFF. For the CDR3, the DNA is TGTGCCAGCAGCTTTGGTGTGGATAGCCTGAGCTCCTACAATGAGCAGTTCTTC.

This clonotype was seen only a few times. The CDR3 loop reads CASSPQQEATEAFF. The CDR3 nucleotides are TGTGCCAGCTCACCACAGCAGGAGGCCACTGAAGCTTTCTTT. The chain joins TRBV18 to TRBJ1-1, with no clear D. CDR1 and CDR2 (germline): KGHSH, LQKENI. The CDR3 totals 14 residues. V lost 1 base and J 4 bases, leaving 10 bases between the germline ends.

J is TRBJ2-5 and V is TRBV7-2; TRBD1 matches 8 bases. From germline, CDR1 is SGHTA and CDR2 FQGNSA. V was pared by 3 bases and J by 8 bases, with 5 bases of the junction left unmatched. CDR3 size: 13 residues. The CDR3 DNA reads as TGTGCCAGCAGCTTTTTACAGGGGGGTACCCAGTACTTC. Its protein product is CASSFLQGGTQYF.

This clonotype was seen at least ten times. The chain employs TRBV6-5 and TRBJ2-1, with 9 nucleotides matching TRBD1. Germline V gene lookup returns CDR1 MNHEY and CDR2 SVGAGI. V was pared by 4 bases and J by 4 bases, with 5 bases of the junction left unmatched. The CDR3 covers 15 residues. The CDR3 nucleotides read TGTGCCAGCAGTTTGCCGGGACAGGGATACAATGAGCAGTTCTTC. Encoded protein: CASSLPGQGYNEQFF.

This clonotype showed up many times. The CDR3 here is CSIGRNNEKLFF. The DNA of the CDR3 is TGCAGCATTGGGAGAAACAATGAAAAACTGTTTTTT. The J gene is TRBJ1-4, the V gene TRBV29-1; D unresolved. With 8 bases removed from V and 5 bases from J, the gap between germline ends came to 12 bases. In germline, CDR1 is SQVTM, CDR2 ANQGSEA. The CDR3 is 12 residues long.

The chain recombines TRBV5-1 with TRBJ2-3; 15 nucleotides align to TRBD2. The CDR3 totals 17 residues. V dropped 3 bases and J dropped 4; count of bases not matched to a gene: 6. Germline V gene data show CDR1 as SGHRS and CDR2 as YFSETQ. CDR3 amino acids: CASSSRTSGGGSDTQYF. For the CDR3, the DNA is TGCGCCAGCAGCTCCCGGACTAGCGGGGGGGGTTCAGATACGCAGTATTTT.

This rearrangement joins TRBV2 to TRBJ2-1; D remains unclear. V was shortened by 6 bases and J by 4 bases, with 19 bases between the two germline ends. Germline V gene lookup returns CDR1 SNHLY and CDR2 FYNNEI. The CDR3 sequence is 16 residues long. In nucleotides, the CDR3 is TGTGCCAGCAGCGTCCCGTGGATCTTGGGGTACAATGAGCAGTTCTTC. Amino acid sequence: CASSVPWILGYNEQFF.

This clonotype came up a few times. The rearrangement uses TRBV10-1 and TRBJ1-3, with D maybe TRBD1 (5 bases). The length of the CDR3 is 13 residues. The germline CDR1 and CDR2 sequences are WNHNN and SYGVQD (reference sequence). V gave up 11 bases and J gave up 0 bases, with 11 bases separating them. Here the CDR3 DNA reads TGCGCCTCAGGGACGAACTCTGGAAACACCATATATTTT. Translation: CASGTNSGNTIYF.

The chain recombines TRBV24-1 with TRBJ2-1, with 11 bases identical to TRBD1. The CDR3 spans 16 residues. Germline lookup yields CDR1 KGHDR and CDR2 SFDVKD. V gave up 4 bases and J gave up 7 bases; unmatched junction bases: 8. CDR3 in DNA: TGTGCCACCAGTGACCCCGGGACAGGGGGGCTAAATGAGCAGTTCTTC. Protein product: CATSDPGTGGLNEQFF.

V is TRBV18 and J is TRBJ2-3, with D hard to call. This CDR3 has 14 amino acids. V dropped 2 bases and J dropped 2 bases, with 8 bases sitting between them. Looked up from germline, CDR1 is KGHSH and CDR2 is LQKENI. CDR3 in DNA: TGTGCCAGCTCACCAAACGACTTCACAGATACGCAGTATTTT. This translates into CASSPNDFTDTQYF.

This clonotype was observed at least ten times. The DNA of the CDR3 is TGTGCCAGCAGCTTAAATCAGGAAAAACTGTTTTTT. It yields the protein CASSLNQEKLFF. The chain links TRBV7-2 to TRBJ1-4; the D is unclear. Between the trimmed V and J ends, which lost 2 bases and 8 bases, there was a span of 6 bases. Germline CDR1 reads SGHTA; CDR2 reads FQGNSA. The CDR3 consists of 12 residues. Full variable domain (rest looked up from reference TRBV7-2 and TRBJ1-4): GAGVSQSPSNKVTEKGKDVELRCDPISGHTALYWYRQSLGQGLEFLIYFQGNSAPDKSGLPSDRFSAERTGGSVSTLTIQRTQQEDSAVYLCASSLNQEKLFFGSGTQLSVL.

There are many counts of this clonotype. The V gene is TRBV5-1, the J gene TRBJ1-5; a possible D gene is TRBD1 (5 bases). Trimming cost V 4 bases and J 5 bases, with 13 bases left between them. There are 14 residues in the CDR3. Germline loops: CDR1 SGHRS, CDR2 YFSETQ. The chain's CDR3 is CASSPGGADQPQHF. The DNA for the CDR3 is TGCGCCAGCAGCCCCGGAGGGGCGGATCAGCCCCAGCATTTT.

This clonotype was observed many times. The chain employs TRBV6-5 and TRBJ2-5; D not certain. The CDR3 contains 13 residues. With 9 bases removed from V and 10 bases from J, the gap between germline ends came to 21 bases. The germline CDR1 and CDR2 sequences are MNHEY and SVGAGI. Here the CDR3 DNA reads TGTGCCAGTCGTCCCGGACCATGGGGTGTCCAGTACTTC. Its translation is CASRPGPWGVQYF.

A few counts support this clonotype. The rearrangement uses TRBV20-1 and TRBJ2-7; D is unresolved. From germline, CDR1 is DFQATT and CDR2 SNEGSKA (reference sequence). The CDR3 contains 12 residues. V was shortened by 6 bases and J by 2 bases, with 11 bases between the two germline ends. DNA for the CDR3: TGCAGTGCCACGGACGAAGCCTACGAGCAGTACTTC. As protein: CSATDEAYEQYF.